Below are 28 T cell receptor beta chains sequenced from a single sample in a study of blood T cell repertoires in COVID-19. Sequencing was performed with immunoSEQ multiplex PCR; in TCRdb, only in-frame clones are kept and a portion is missing. Of roughly 200,000 clones detected, about 86% appear once; the ten largest clones hold 10%. Input material: peripheral blood. These receptors were obtained from a woman aged 45-65 years with COVID-19, enrolled during active disease.

There are many counts of this clone. The V and J genes are TRBV11-2 and TRBJ1-3; 7 nucleotides agree with TRBD1. Germline-derived CDR1 and CDR2 are SGHAT and FQNNGV. Trimming took 4 bases from V and 9 from J; bases not matched to a gene: 18. CDR3 length equals 17 residues. CDR3 sequence (DNA): TGTGCCAGCAGCTCCTCACGAGACAGGGCGTCAGTGGGCACCATATATTTT. It is translated as CASSSSRDRASVGTIYF.

On this clone: The same CDR3 can be traced to other DNA sequences in this sample. J is TRBJ1-5 and V is TRBV19; weak D call: TRBD1 (6 bases). CDR1 is LNHDA, CDR2 SQIVND, per germline (reference sequence). The CDR3 covers 12 residues. V was clipped by 5 bases and J by 6 bases, with 8 bases between them. Here the CDR3 DNA reads TGTGCCAGTAGTCAGGGGTTTCAGCCCCAGCATTTT. Translating gives CASSQGFQPQHF.

This chain joins TRBV29-1 and TRBJ1-2; the D is unclear. V lost 3 bases and J lost 5, with 13 bases in between. CDR3 length: 13 residues. From germline, CDR1 is SQVTM and CDR2 ANQGSEA. CDR3 coding DNA: TGCAGCGTTGATACTAAAACCGGATATGGCTACACCTTC. This gives the protein CSVDTKTGYGYTF.

Concerning this clone itself: Other DNA sequences in the same sample also yield this CDR3. The chain is built from TRBV28 and TRBJ2-2, with 8 bases identical to TRBD1. The CDR3 spans 14 residues. Trimming took 5 bases from V and 4 from J; bases not matched to a gene: 3. CDR1 and CDR2 from the germline V gene are MDHEN and SYDVKM. The CDR3 DNA reads as TGTGCCAGCAGTCGCACAGGGGGCACCGGGGAGCTGTTTTTT. It encodes CASSRTGGTGELFF. The full variable domain, rest sourced from reference TRBV28 and TRBJ2-2, is DVKVTQSSRYLVKRTGEKVFLECVQDMDHENMFWYRQDPGLGLRLIYFSYDVKMKEKGDIPEGYSVSREKKERFSLILESASTNQTSMYLCASSRTGGTGELFFGEGSRLTVL.

The chain employs TRBV10-3 and TRBJ2-3; 9 positions agree with TRBD2. The CDR3 consists of 18 residues. Germline V gives CDR1 ENHRY, CDR2 SYGVKD. The V segment lost 3 bases and the J segment 1 base; nucleotides outside the gene matches: 11. DNA for the CDR3: TGTGCCATCAGTGATACTGGAGTACTAGCGGGCGGCACAGATACGCAGTATTTT. Amino acid sequence: CAISDTGVLAGGTDTQYF.

The CDR3 sequence: CATSQLQGADTLYGYTF. CDR3 coding DNA: TGTGCCACCAGCCAGCTTCAGGGGGCGGACACTCTCTATGGCTACACCTTC. The chain links TRBV15 to TRBJ1-2, with TRBD1 identical over 8 bases. Trimming at V came to 5 bases and at J to 4 bases, leaving 15 bases not matched to a gene. CDR3 size: 17 residues. Looked up from germline, CDR1 is LNHNV and CDR2 is YYDKDF (reference sequence). The full variable domain, in which reference TRBV15 and TRBJ1-2 provide the parts outside the CDR3, is DAMVIQNPRYQVTQFGKPVTLSCSQTLNHNVMYWYQQKSSQAPKLLFHYYDKDFNNEADTPDNFQSRRPNTSFCFLDIRSPGLGDTAMYLCATSQLQGADTLYGYTFGSGTRLTVV.

The chain carries TRBV28 and TRBJ1-1; D is unclear. CDR1 is MDHEN and CDR2 is SYDVKM in the germline V gene. CDR3 length equals 13 residues. V lost 5 bases, J lost 4 bases, and 11 bases lay in between. The CDR3 here is CASSPIRGTEAFF. For the CDR3, the DNA is TGTGCCAGCAGTCCAATTCGGGGCACTGAAGCTTTCTTT. The full variable domain, in which reference TRBV28 and TRBJ1-1 provide the parts outside the CDR3, is DVKVTQSSRYLVKRTGEKVFLECVQDMDHENMFWYRQDPGLGLRLIYFSYDVKMKEKGDIPEGYSVSREKKERFSLILESASTNQTSMYLCASSPIRGTEAFFGQGTRLTVV.

For the CDR3, the DNA is TGTGCCATCAGTGAATCAGGGGGCTACTATGGCTACACCTTC. It is translated as CAISESGGYYGYTF. This chain connects TRBV10-3 to TRBJ1-2; 8 nucleotides match TRBD1. The V segment lost 3 bases and the J segment 3 bases; nucleotides outside the gene matches: 3. The CDR3 length is 14 residues. CDR1 is ENHRY, CDR2 SYGVKD, per germline.

V usage is TRBV28 and J usage is TRBJ1-2, with 8 bases that match TRBD1. In germline, CDR1 is MDHEN, CDR2 SYDVKM. The CDR3 runs 14 residues. J gave up 3 bases and V 6 bases, and 6 bases lay outside the gene matches. Here the CDR3 DNA reads TGTGCCAGCAGCTCAGGGGGCGCCGACTATGGCTACACCTTC. This translates into CASSSGGADYGYTF.

This clone was observed a few times. The chain joins TRBV11-2 to TRBJ2-2; TRBD2 is a possible D gene (5 bases). Deletions cut 2 bases from V and 5 bases from J, with 18 bases between. CDR1 is SGHAT and CDR2 is FQNNGV in the germline V gene. This CDR3 has 17 residues. The CDR3 coding sequence is TGTGCCAGCAGCTTACCCGAGACACGACCGGGAACCGGGGAGCTGTTTTTT. It encodes CASSLPETRPGTGELFF.

This clone appeared once. The V gene is TRBV5-4, the J gene TRBJ2-3; 9 nucleotides line up with TRBD1. V shed 4 bases, J shed 2 bases, and the junction held 11 bases outside the gene matches. The CDR3 consists of 17 residues. Per the germline V gene, CDR1 is SGHNT and CDR2 is YYREEE (reference sequence). For the CDR3, the DNA is TGTGCCAGCAGCACTGACAGGGGGTGGGGACACACAGATACGCAGTATTTT. Its translation is CASSTDRGWGHTDTQYF.

J is TRBJ1-4 and V is TRBV7-9; 10 bases are shared with TRBD1. This CDR3 is built from 16 residues. Per germline, CDR1 SEHNR and CDR2 FQNEAQ (reference sequence). Germline trimming cut 4 bases from V and 8 bases from J; bases unmatched to any gene: 10. This CDR3 reads CASSWTPGTGEEKLFF. The CDR3 DNA reads as TGTGCCAGCAGCTGGACCCCCGGGACAGGGGAGGAAAAACTGTTTTTT.

The chain joins TRBV29-1 to TRBJ2-5, with D possibly matching TRBD2 (6 bases). The V gene lost 3 bases and the J gene lost 4 bases, with 12 bases spanning the gap. The germline gives CDR1 SQVTM, CDR2 ANQGSEA. This CDR3 has 13 residues. Here the CDR3 reads CSVEKRRGETQYF. CDR3 in DNA: TGCAGCGTTGAGAAAAGGAGGGGAGAGACCCAGTACTTC.

The V and J genes are TRBV7-3 and TRBJ2-7; 8 bases line up with TRBD1. CDR3 size: 15 residues. The V gene end was trimmed by 2 bases and the J gene end by 3 bases; junction bases not matched to a gene: 6. Per germline, CDR1 SGHTA and CDR2 FQGTGA. CDR3 sequence reads: CASSLEIGQGYEQYF. Here the CDR3 DNA reads TGTGCCAGCAGCTTAGAAATCGGACAGGGCTACGAGCAGTACTTC.

V usage is TRBV7-2 and J usage is TRBJ1-6, with D uncertain. Trimming stripped 5 bases from V and 5 bases from J, with 13 bases between. The CDR3 is 15 amino acids. Germline CDR1 is SGHTA and CDR2 is FQGNSA. CDR3 residues: CASSLMAGDNSPLHF. CDR3 nucleotide sequence: TGTGCCAGCAGCCTGATGGCAGGCGATAATTCACCCCTCCACTTT.

The chain combines TRBV11-2 with TRBJ2-1, with D unresolved. V was shortened by 0 bases and J by 7 bases, with 7 bases between the two germline ends. This CDR3 has 13 residues. Germline-derived CDR1 and CDR2 are SGHAT and FQNNGV. The CDR3: CASSLEEPNEQFF. The CDR3 DNA reads TGTGCCAGCAGCTTAGAAGAGCCGAATGAGCAGTTCTTC.

V gene TRBV15 combines with J gene TRBJ2-2, with TRBD1 identical over 7 bases. The CDR3 contains 16 residues. V shed 1 base and J 1 base; nucleotides not matched to a gene: 3. Germline V gene sequence: CDR1 LNHNV, CDR2 YYDKDF (reference sequence). The CDR3 DNA reads as TGTGCCACCAGCAGAGCGAGGGGGCGGAACACCGGGGAGCTGTTTTTT. As protein: CATSRARGRNTGELFF.

The V and J genes are TRBV10-1 and TRBJ2-2, with D possibly being TRBD2 (6 bases). Germline V gene sequence: CDR1 WNHNN, CDR2 SYGVQD (reference sequence). Trimming took 0 bases from V and 10 from J, leaving 9 bases between them. The CDR3 extends over 13 amino acids. CDR3 sequence reads: CASSESGEEELFF. The CDR3 DNA is TGCGCCAGCAGTGAGTCCGGGGAGGAGGAGCTGTTTTTT.

The rearrangement uses TRBV6-2 or TRBV6-3 and TRBJ2-1, with 8 bases matching TRBD2. The CDR3 consists of 15 residues. The germline V gene encodes CDR1 MNHEY and CDR2 SVGEGT. V gave up 5 bases and J gave up 4 bases; unmatched junction bases: 7. The DNA for the CDR3 is TGTGCCAGCAGTCGGGGACTAGGGATTTACAATGAGCAGTTCTTC. This sequence encodes CASSRGLGIYNEQFF.

The chain recombines TRBV7-6 with TRBJ2-1; TRBD2 aligns across 8 bases. Per germline, CDR1 SGHVS and CDR2 FNYEAQ. CDR3 length: 16 residues. J gave up 10 bases and V 3 bases, and 14 bases lay outside the gene matches. The CDR3 here is CASSFQSAGVEREQFF. The CDR3 DNA follows: TGTGCCAGCAGCTTCCAATCAGCGGGAGTGGAGAGGGAGCAGTTCTTC.

This clone was counted a few times. Other DNA sequences in the sample encode the same CDR3. The J gene is TRBJ1-1, the V gene TRBV6-5, with D unclear. The CDR3 sequence is 14 residues long. The V end was cut by 0 bases, the J end by 1 base, with 6 bases between. Looked up from germline, CDR1 is MNHEY and CDR2 is SVGAGI. DNA of the CDR3: TGTGCCAGCAGTTACTCGGGAGGGAACACTGAAGCTTTCTTT. As protein: CASSYSGGNTEAFF.

This clone was seen once. The rearrangement joins TRBV7-2 to TRBJ2-1, with 7 bases that match TRBD2. The CDR3 runs 16 residues. The ends lost 5 bases at V and 7 bases at J; junction bases unmatched: 14. Germline loops: CDR1 SGHTA, CDR2 FQGNSA. This chain's CDR3 is CASSPHWGGKGNEQFF. In nucleotides, the CDR3 is TGTGCCAGCAGCCCACACTGGGGGGGAAAGGGGAATGAGCAGTTCTTC.

This clone is a singleton in its sample. The chain is built from TRBV4-1 and TRBJ2-7, with 10 bases identical to TRBD2. The V segment lost 1 base and the J segment 4 bases; nucleotides outside the gene matches: 7. The CDR3 contains 16 residues. Germline lookup yields CDR1 MGHRA and CDR2 YSYEKL. In DNA form, the CDR3 reads TGCGCCAGCAGCCAAGTGAGCGGGGGGGCCCTATACGAGCAGTACTTC. This sequence encodes CASSQVSGGALYEQYF.

The chain recombines TRBV19 with TRBJ2-1; 11 bases are shared with TRBD2. This CDR3 comprises 17 residues. V trimming: 5 bases; J trimming: 8 bases; junction bases outside the gene matches: 14. CDR1 is LNHDA, CDR2 SQIVND, per germline (reference sequence). The CDR3 nucleotides are TGTGCCAGTAGTTCCCGGAGACTAGCGGGACCTCTGGATGAGCAGTTCTTC. Its translation is CASSSRRLAGPLDEQFF.

The chain has TRBV5-1 and TRBJ1-5; D might be TRBD1 (5 bases). Trimming took off 0 bases at V and 0 bases at J, with 7 bases between the two ends. Looked up from germline, CDR1 is SGHRS and CDR2 is YFSETQ. The CDR3 has 15 amino acids. This chain's CDR3 is CASSLEGVSNQPQHF. DNA for the CDR3: TGCGCCAGCAGCTTGGAAGGGGTTAGCAATCAGCCCCAGCATTTT.

This chain links TRBV11-3 with TRBJ2-2, with D unresolved. V lost 2 bases and J lost 2, with 15 bases in between. There are 17 residues in the CDR3. From germline, CDR1 is SGHNT and CDR2 YENEEA. In nucleotides, the CDR3 is TGTGCCAGCAGCTTACCTTGGCCCTCCTTAAACACCGGGGAGCTGTTTTTT. Translation: CASSLPWPSLNTGELFF.

V and J are TRBV27 and TRBJ2-1; 11 nucleotides line up with TRBD1. J lost 6 bases, V lost 1 base, and 5 bases had no gene match. The CDR3 totals 16 residues. Germline CDR1 and CDR2: MNHEY and SMNVEV (reference sequence). CDR3 loop: CASSLWGQGEGNEQFF. The CDR3 DNA reads as TGTGCCAGCAGTTTATGGGGACAGGGGGAGGGCAATGAGCAGTTCTTC.

The chain carries TRBV5-6 and TRBJ2-5; 11 nucleotides align to TRBD2. V lost 5 bases and J lost 12; bases outside the gene matches: 9. CDR3 length equals 13 residues. The germline V gene has CDR1 SGHDT and CDR2 YYEEEE. The CDR3 DNA sequence: TGTGCCAGCAGTGTTAGCGGGGGGGCTGAAGAGTACTTC. Translating it yields CASSVSGGAEEYF.